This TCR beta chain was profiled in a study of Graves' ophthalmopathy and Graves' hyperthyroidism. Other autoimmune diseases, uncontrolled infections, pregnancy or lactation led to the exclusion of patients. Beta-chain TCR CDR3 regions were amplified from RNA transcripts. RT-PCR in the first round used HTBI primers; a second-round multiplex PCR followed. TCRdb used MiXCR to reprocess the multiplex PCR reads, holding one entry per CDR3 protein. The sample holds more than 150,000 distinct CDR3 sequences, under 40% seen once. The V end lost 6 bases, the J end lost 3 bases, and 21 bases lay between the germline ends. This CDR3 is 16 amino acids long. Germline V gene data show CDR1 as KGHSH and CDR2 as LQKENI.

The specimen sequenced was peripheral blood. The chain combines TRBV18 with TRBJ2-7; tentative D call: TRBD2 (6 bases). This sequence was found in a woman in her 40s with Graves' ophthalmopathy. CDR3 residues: CASSHIRLANHYEQYF. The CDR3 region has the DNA TGTGCCAGCTCCCACATCCGGCTAGCGAACCACTACGAGCAGTACTTC.